This TCR beta chain came from a study of response to subunit inactivated influenza vaccine. The CDR3 is made up of 16 amino acids. V trimming: 4 bases; J trimming: 0 bases; junction bases outside the gene matches: 6. Germline V gene sequence: CDR1 SGHTA, CDR2 FQGTGA. In this sample, this clonotype turned up a few times. The antigen is unknown. Points from the study as a whole: The authors proposed limited new T cell recruitment per seasonal influenza vaccination.

TCRdb recomputed calls from the RT-PCR reads with MiXCR, one row per CDR3 protein. The sample contains 800,000 to 1,000,000 distinct CDR3 sequences, 21% of which appear only once. The J gene is TRBJ1-3, the V gene TRBV7-3; 7 nucleotides line up with TRBD1. The specimen was PBMCs from blood, collected 4 to 6 days after vaccination. The TCR originated in a man aged 50-59 years who received an inactivated influenza vaccine. CDR3 nucleotide sequence: TGTGCCAGCAGCTCGGGACAGCCCTACTCTGGAAACACCATATATTTT. Protein sequence: CASSSGQPYSGNTIYF.